The TCR beta chain described here comes from a study of blood T cell repertoires in COVID-19. Authors' analysis steps: Estimation of nucleated cell counts relied on the amplification of reference gene primers. The method was immunoSEQ multiplex PCR; TCRdb's version includes in-frame clones alone and lacks a portion of them. V and J calls and clone size are given by that table; D and trimming were obtained from the DNA. The sample consists of 120,000 or so clones, about 92% of them appearing once. This receptor was identified in a man aged 55 to 69 with COVID-19, enrolled during active disease. The sample was peripheral blood.

CDR3 sequence reads: CASSWTDQETQYF. The CDR3 DNA follows: TGTGCCAGCAGTTGGACAGACCAAGAGACCCAGTACTTC. The rearrangement links TRBV12-3 or TRBV12-4 to TRBJ2-5, with a weak D call TRBD1 (6 bases). V was shortened by 4 bases and J by 0 bases, with 6 bases between the two germline ends. The CDR3 runs to 13 residues.